The sequence of this T cell receptor beta chain was determined in a study of Ad26.COV2.S vaccination and SARS-CoV-2 variants. Treatment of the sample: 15 to 20 received Ad26.COV2.S at low or high dose, single or two shots; roughly five received placebo; per-sample allocation not given. Day 63 after the first injection of vaccine or placebo was the sampling time. Germline V gene sequence: CDR1 LNHDA, CDR2 SQIVND (reference sequence). Between the trimmed V and J ends, which lost 10 bases and 5 bases, there was a span of 14 bases. The CDR3 loop spans 13 amino acids. TCRdb's copy holds only in-frame clones and misses some; the assay was immunoSEQ multiplex PCR. The sample has about 480,000 clones; around 85% are singletons.

The receptor was derived from a person between 18 and 65 years old who received the Ad26.COV2.S COVID-19 vaccine or a placebo. The chain joins TRBV19 to TRBJ2-2; D is unclear. The sequencing here drew on peripheral blood, taken in a trial of Ad26.COV2.S vaccine versus placebo. The CDR3 DNA sequence: TGTGCCACCGGGCTGCTGGGGACCGGGGAGCTGTTTTTT. Translated: CATGLLGTGELFF.